Below, one TCR beta chain is given with its context. The sample originates from a study of blood T cell repertoires in COVID-19. The wider study: T cells, B-cell-depleted T cells, or PBMCs supplied cDNA or gDNA.

Using immunoSEQ multiplex PCR, the repertoire was profiled, and TCRdb retains in-frame clones only, with some absent. This sample has around 46,000 clones, with 70% to 90% found just once. V was shortened by 6 bases and J by 3 bases, with 12 bases between the two germline ends. Germline V CDR1 and CDR2: SQVTM, ANQGSEA. This CDR3 region has 13 residues. Sequences were obtained from peripheral blood. The receptor comes from a man in his forties or fifties with active COVID-19. The rearrangement joins TRBV29-1 to TRBJ1-5; tentatively, D is TRBD1 (6 bases). The CDR3 coding sequence is TGCAGCGTGACGGACAGTTACAATCAGCCCCAGCATTTT. Translated: CSVTDSYNQPQHF.